This T cell receptor beta chain was retrieved from a study of CD8 T cells in ankylosing spondylitis. Study-wide results and limits: The study looked at matched synovial fluid samples from ankylosing spondylitis patients. Disease-linked clones were reported to be significantly enriched there. Among TCR beta sequences, a motif of roughly 8 highly homologous variants appeared characteristic of ankylosing spondylitis blood.

V lost 5 bases and J lost 2, with 13 bases in between. The CDR3 has 14 amino acids. Per germline, CDR1 ENHRY and CDR2 SYGVKD. Concerning this clonotype: Antigen: not known.

With molecular barcodes, quantitative 5'-RACE was used to make the TCR beta libraries. TCRdb independently ran MiXCR on the 5' RACE reads; one entry per CDR3 protein. The sample carries 200,000 to 250,000 distinct CDR3 sequences, roughly 24% recorded once. The specimen was blood, either unsorted or a sorted T cell fraction (not recorded which). The origin of this receptor is a male donor with ankylosing spondylitis or in good health (not recorded which). The chain employs TRBV10-3 and TRBJ2-7, with D possibly being TRBD2 (6 bases). Here the CDR3 reads CAISPLAKTYEQYF. CDR3 coding DNA: TGTGCCATCAGTCCCCTAGCGAAAACCTACGAGCAGTACTTC.